Given below is one T cell receptor (beta chain) in context. The target of this receptor is not known. One base away there is no much larger clone; base qualities are not given. The data derive from a study of the immune and genomic landscape of osteosarcoma (TCRdb year 2020). General notes on the study: The overall cohort comprised around 49 pediatric and adult patients with high-grade osteosarcoma, with a median age at diagnosis of approximately 25 years (range 5-81). The cohort was enriched for poor-risk disease, with around 77% showing unfavorable pathologic response to standard therapy and 55% to 70% deceased. Patients in the overall cohort were 60% male, and roughly 77% presented with localized disease at diagnosis. To define immunogenic potential, the study profiled osteosarcoma specimens using whole genome, RNA and T-cell receptor sequencing along with immunohistochemistry and reverse phase protein arrays. To characterize the osteosarcoma immunogenomic landscape, the TCR sequencing results were combined with transcriptome, protein array and immunostaining data. An explanation for the limited clinical activity of immune checkpoint inhibitors in osteosarcoma was sought in the study. A few patients contributed a couple of samples from the same tumor site.

TCR beta chain CDR3 regions were immunosequenced using the ImmunoSEQ Assay (Adaptive Biotechnologies). The published analysis was carried out like this. The ImmunoSEQ Analyzer platform was used to export TCRB rearrangements, read counts, read proportions and gene usage. Using productive rearrangements, T-cell clonality was calculated as 1 minus Pielou's evenness. Clonal space homeostasis binned clonotypes as rare, small, medium, large or hyperexpanded (0.01 to 1 of the repertoire). TCR productive clonality was compared across immune clusters C1, C2 and C3 using the Wilcoxon rank sum test. TCRdb re-hosts the immuneACCESS table, in-frame sequences only. Its copies lack some clones; in the studies checked, an unresolved V gene accounts for under half of them, and the cause for the rest is not known. V, J and clone size are taken as reported in that table, and D and trimming were inferred from the DNA itself. The sample table contains some 5,200 clones; only one count was recorded for about 80% of them. The top ten constitute under 7.5% of the sample.

What the work shows at the level of the full study, not this receptor alone: In five cases, the repertoire was dominated by a single hyperexpanded clone, and fewer than 100 T-cell clonotypes were detected in all five cases. Although TCR productive clonality was higher in the immune-hot C3 cluster than in the cold C1 cluster, TCR productive clonality was still low overall. Rather than matched normal tissue, external data from normal skin and healthy peripheral blood provided the clonality benchmarks. Sample size was not determined by any statistical method, because osteosarcoma is rare and every possible sample was collected. Alongside the frozen tumor specimens, matched blood was collected from only a couple of patients. Overall, productive TCR clonality was low, with an average of 0.09 and a maximum of 0.3, which suggests limited T-cell clonal expansion.

The specimens were post-treatment primary, local recurrence and metastasis tumors obtained from patients with a poor prognosis. Sequenced sample: osteosarcoma tumor tissue from the lung. The sequence was obtained from a human donor with osteosarcoma.

The CDR3 protein: CASSSDGTLDEQYF. The DNA reads as follows: TGTGCCAGCAGCTCTGACGGGACGCTTGACGAGCAGTACTTC. The chain uses TRBV7-2 and TRBJ2-7; the D assignment is uncertain and may be TRBD1 or TRBD2, with 5 bases supporting each. The CDR3 has 14 amino acids, counting the end cysteine and phenylalanine. Just the 42-base CDR3 DNA is kept, in frame starting at base 1. The germline V gene gives CDR1 as SGHTA and CDR2 as FQGNSA. Relative to germline, V is 4 bases shorter and J is 5 bases shorter, with 15 bases between their ends. Reference TRBV7-2 and TRBJ2-7 proteins supply the regions before and after the CDR3; the full variable domain is: GAGVSQSPSNKVTEKGKDVELRCDPISGHTALYWYRQSLGQGLEFLIYFQGNSAPDKSGLPSDRFSAERTGGSVSTLTIQRTQQEDSAVYLCASSSDGTLDEQYFGPGTRLTVT.